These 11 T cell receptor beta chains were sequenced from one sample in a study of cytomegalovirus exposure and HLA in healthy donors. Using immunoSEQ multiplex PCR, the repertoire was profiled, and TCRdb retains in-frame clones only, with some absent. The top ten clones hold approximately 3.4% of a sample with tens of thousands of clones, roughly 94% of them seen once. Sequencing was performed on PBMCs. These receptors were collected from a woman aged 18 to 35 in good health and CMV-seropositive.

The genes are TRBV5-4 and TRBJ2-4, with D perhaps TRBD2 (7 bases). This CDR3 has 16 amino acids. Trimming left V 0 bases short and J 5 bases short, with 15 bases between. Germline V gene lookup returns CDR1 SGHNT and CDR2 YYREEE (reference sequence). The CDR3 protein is CASSLGGGGVENIQYF. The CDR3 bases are TGTGCCAGCAGCTTGGGGGGAGGGGGAGTCGAAAACATTCAGTACTTC.

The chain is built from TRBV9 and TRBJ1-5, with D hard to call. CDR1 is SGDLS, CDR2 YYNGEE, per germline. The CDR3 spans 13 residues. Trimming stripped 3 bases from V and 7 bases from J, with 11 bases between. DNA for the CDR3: TGTGCCAGCAGCGCCTCGGCGGGACAGCCCCAGCATTTT. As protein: CASSASAGQPQHF.

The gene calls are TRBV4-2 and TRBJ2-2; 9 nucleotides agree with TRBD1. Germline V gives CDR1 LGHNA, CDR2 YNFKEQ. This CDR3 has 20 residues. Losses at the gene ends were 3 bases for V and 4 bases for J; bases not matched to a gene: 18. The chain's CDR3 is CASSQKTGQGPLGTTGELFF. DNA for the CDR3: TGTGCCAGCAGCCAGAAAACGGGACAGGGTCCTCTGGGTACCACCGGGGAGCTGTTTTTT.

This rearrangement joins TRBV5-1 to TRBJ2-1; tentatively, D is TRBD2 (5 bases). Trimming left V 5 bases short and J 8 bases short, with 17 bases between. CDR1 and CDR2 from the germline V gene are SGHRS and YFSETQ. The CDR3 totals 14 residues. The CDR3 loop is CASSLLGSTDEQFF. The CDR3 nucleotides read TGCGCCAGCAGTTTGTTAGGGAGCACCGATGAGCAGTTCTTC.

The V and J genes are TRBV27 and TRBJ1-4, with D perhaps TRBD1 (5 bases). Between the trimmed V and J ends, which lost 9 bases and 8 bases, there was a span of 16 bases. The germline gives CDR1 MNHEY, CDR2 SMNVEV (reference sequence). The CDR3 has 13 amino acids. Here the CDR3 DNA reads TGTGCCAGTACCGGCACGGGGGGGGAAAAACTGTTTTTT. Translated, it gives CASTGTGGEKLFF.

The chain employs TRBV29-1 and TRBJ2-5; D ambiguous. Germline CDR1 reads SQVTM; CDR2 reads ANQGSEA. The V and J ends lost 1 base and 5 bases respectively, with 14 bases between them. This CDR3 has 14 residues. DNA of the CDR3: TGCAGCGTTGAAGGTGAGGAAGATGGGGAGACCCAGTACTTC. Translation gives CSVEGEEDGETQYF.

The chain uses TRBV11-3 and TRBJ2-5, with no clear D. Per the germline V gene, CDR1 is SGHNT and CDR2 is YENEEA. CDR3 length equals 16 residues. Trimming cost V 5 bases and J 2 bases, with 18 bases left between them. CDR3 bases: TGTGCCAGCAGCCCCGGTGTTGCAGGTTCTCAAGAGACCCAGTACTTC. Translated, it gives CASSPGVAGSQETQYF.

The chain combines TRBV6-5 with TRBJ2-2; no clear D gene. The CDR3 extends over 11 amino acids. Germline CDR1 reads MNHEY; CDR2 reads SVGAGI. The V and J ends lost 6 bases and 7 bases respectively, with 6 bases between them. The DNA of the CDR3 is TGTGCCAGCAGCCCAGGCGGGGAGCTGTTTTTT. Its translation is CASSPGGELFF.

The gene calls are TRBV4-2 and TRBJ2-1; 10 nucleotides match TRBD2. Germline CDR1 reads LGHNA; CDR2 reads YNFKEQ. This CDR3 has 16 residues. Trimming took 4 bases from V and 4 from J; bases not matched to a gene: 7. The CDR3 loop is CASSLTGTSVYNEQFF. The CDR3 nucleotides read TGTGCCAGCAGCCTCACCGGGACTAGCGTATACAATGAGCAGTTCTTC.

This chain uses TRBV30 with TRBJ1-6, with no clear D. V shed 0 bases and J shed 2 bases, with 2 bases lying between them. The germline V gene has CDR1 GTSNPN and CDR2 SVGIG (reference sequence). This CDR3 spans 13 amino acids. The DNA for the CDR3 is TGTGCCTGGAGTGTCGCCTATAATTCACCCCTCCACTTT. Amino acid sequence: CAWSVAYNSPLHF.

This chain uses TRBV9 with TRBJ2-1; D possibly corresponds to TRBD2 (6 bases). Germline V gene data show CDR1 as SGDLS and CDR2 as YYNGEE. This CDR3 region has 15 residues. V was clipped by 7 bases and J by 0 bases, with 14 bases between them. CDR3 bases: TGTGCCAGCGGCCGGGACTCCTCCTCCTACAATGAGCAGTTCTTC. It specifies CASGRDSSSYNEQFF.